This is a list of T cell receptor beta chains from one sample in a study of blood T cell repertoires in COVID-19. TCRdb's copy holds only in-frame clones and misses some; the assay was immunoSEQ multiplex PCR. Of under 300,000 clones in the sample, roughly four fifths were seen once. Input material: peripheral blood. The origin of the receptors is a woman aged 18-29 years with acute or convalescent COVID-19. CDR3s include the opening cysteine and the closing phenylalanine or tryptophan. The D gene is left open where the match is weak. Size values are once, few and many counts, or a class for expanded clones, and some rows have none.

v_call	d_call	clone_size	j_call	cdr3_aa	cdr3_nt
TRBV28	TRBD1	NA	TRBJ1-6	CASRDRQGYNSPLHF	TGTGCCAGCAGAGACCGACAGGGCTATAATTCACCCCTCCACTTT
TRBV7-2	NA	once	TRBJ2-4	CASSPGLSQDIQYF	TGTGCCAGCAGCCCCGGCCTCAGTCAGGACATTCAGTACTTC
TRBV19	TRBD2	NA	TRBJ2-3	CASTPGGRARASTDTQYF	TGTGCCAGTACCCCGGGCGGGAGGGCCCGTGCTAGCACAGATACGCAGTATTTT
TRBV11-2	NA	NA	TRBJ2-1	CASSLAGDEQFF	TGTGCCAGCAGCTTAGCCGGGGATGAGCAGTTCTTC
TRBV11-2	TRBD2	NA	TRBJ2-7	CASSFSYPGGYEQYF	TGTGCCAGCAGTTTTAGTTATCCGGGGGGCTACGAGCAGTACTTC
TRBV29-1	TRBD2	NA	TRBJ2-7	CSVDGLAGVHEQYF	TGCAGCGTTGATGGACTAGCGGGAGTCCACGAGCAGTACTTC
TRBV5-1	TRBD2	NA	TRBJ2-2	CASSFTSGSYTGELFF	TGCGCCAGCAGCTTTACTAGCGGGAGCTACACCGGGGAGCTGTTTTTT
TRBV5-1	NA	NA	TRBJ1-1	CASSSPDSYMNTEAFF	TGCGCCAGCAGCTCACCTGACAGCTACATGAACACTGAAGCTTTCTTT
TRBV6-5	NA	NA	TRBJ1-3	CATWSGRAGNTIYF	TGTGCCACCTGGTCGGGCAGGGCTGGAAACACCATATATTTT
TRBV19	NA	NA	TRBJ2-7	CASSIAPGVRAYEQYF	TGTGCCAGTAGTATTGCCCCCGGAGTCCGAGCCTACGAGCAGTACTTC
TRBV7-2	NA	NA	TRBJ2-7	CASSLLGVTGGSYEQYF	TGTGCCAGCAGCTTGTTAGGAGTTACGGGTGGCTCCTACGAGCAGTACTTC
TRBV7-3	TRBD2	NA	TRBJ2-1	CASSPRTSGKYNEQFF	TGTGCCAGCAGCCCGAGGACTAGCGGAAAATACAATGAGCAGTTCTTC
TRBV28	NA	NA	TRBJ1-5	CASSLYRSGREPQHF	TGTGCCAGCAGTTTGTACAGGTCAGGTAGGGAGCCCCAGCATTTT
TRBV5-1	TRBD2	NA	TRBJ2-3	CASSLGTSGTDTQYF	TGCGCCAGCAGCTTGGGGACTAGCGGCACAGATACGCAGTATTTT
TRBV5-6	TRBD1	once	TRBJ2-2	CASSLAVRGTTGELFF	TGTGCCAGCAGCTTGGCCGTCAGGGGGACGACCGGGGAGCTGTTTTTT
TRBV6-5	NA	NA	TRBJ1-4	CASSYSSEDNEKLFF	TGTGCCAGCAGTTACTCCTCAGAAGATAATGAAAAACTGTTTTTT
TRBV29-1	NA	NA	TRBJ2-5	CSVEELRDLMWETQYF	TGCAGCGTTGAAGAACTTAGGGACTTAATGTGGGAGACCCAGTACTTC
TRBV12-3/TRBV12-4	NA	NA	TRBJ1-1	CASWRTANTEAFF	TGTGCCAGCTGGAGGACAGCGAACACTGAAGCTTTCTTT
TRBV5-1	TRBD1	many	TRBJ1-6	CASSPIQTGGNSPLHF	TGCGCCAGCAGCCCCATACAGACAGGGGGAAATTCACCCCTCCACTTT
TRBV11-1	TRBD1	NA	TRBJ1-3	CASSSDRAGNTIYF	TGTGCCAGCAGCTCAGACAGGGCCGGAAACACCATATATTTT
TRBV18	NA	NA	TRBJ2-7	CASSPAAVSYEQYF	TGTGCCAGCTCACCTGCGGCAGTCTCCTACGAGCAGTACTTC
TRBV6-6	TRBD1	NA	TRBJ1-5	CASSILTGGNQPQHF	TGTGCCAGCAGCATCTTAACAGGGGGCAATCAGCCCCAGCATTTT
TRBV27	TRBD2	NA	TRBJ2-1	CASSPLAGSYNEQFF	TGTGCCAGCAGTCCCCTAGCGGGCTCCTACAATGAGCAGTTCTTC
TRBV7-9	NA	NA	TRBJ1-6	CASSLKGVDYNSPLHF	TGTGCCAGCAGCTTAAAAGGGGTTGACTATAATTCACCCCTCCACTTT
TRBV10-2	TRBD1	NA	TRBJ1-4	CASTGTGEATNEKLFF	TGCGCCAGCACCGGGACAGGGGAAGCAACTAATGAAAAACTGTTTTTT
TRBV5-6	NA	few	TRBJ1-4	CASSRSGITNEKLFF	TGTGCCAGCAGCCGGTCGGGGATCACTAATGAAAAACTGTTTTTT
TRBV28	TRBD2	once	TRBJ2-5	CASRPTGTSVETQYF	TGTGCCAGCAGGCCAACCGGGACTAGCGTAGAGACCCAGTACTTC
TRBV19	NA	NA	TRBJ1-5	CASRWGGNRNQPQHF	TGTGCCAGTAGATGGGGGGGGAACCGAAATCAGCCCCAGCATTTT
TRBV11-2	TRBD1	NA	TRBJ2-1	CASSSSDRGDNEQFF	TGTGCCAGCAGCTCGTCGGACAGGGGGGACAATGAGCAGTTCTTC
TRBV20-1	NA	NA	TRBJ2-1	CSARGGREQFF	TGCAGTGCTAGGGGGGGTCGCGAGCAGTTCTTC
TRBV7-6	NA	once	TRBJ2-7	CASSQGSAGELYEQYF	TGTGCCAGCAGCCAGGGGTCGGCGGGAGAGCTCTACGAGCAGTACTTC
TRBV28	NA	NA	TRBJ1-1	CASSLLGARDTEAFF	TGTGCCAGCAGTTTATTGGGGGCGCGTGACACTGAAGCTTTCTTT
TRBV12-5	TRBD1	NA	TRBJ2-6	CASGWTGGSGANVLTF	TGTGCTAGTGGTTGGACAGGGGGCTCTGGGGCCAACGTCCTGACTTTC
TRBV4-2	NA	many	TRBJ2-1	CASSPWGGVEQFF	TGTGCCAGCAGCCCCTGGGGCGGGGTTGAGCAGTTCTTC
TRBV7-2	TRBD2	NA	TRBJ2-7	CASSLESGNHEQYF	TGTGCCAGCAGCTTAGAGAGCGGGAACCACGAGCAGTACTTC
TRBV6-5	NA	NA	TRBJ2-7	CASSYGQYPSEQYF	TGTGCCAGCAGTTACGGGCAATACCCAAGCGAGCAGTACTTC
TRBV11-3	NA	NA	TRBJ2-1	CASSLDPGYNEQFF	TGTGCCAGCAGCTTAGATCCGGGATACAATGAGCAGTTCTTC
TRBV29-1	TRBD1	NA	TRBJ1-2	CSVGLGQLGGYTF	TGCAGCGTAGGATTGGGACAGTTGGGGGGCTACACCTTC
TRBV30	NA	once	TRBJ2-7	CAWGIGGFYEQYF	TGTGCCTGGGGGATTGGGGGGTTCTACGAGCAGTACTTC
TRBV6-5	TRBD1	NA	TRBJ2-7	CASTMTGGTYEQYF	TGTGCCAGCACAATGACAGGGGGGACCTACGAGCAGTACTTC
TRBV7-2	TRBD1	NA	TRBJ1-2	CASSLGGTALTTYGYTF	TGTGCCAGCAGCTTAGGGGGGACAGCTCTTACCACCTATGGCTACACCTTC
TRBV7-3	TRBD2	NA	TRBJ2-1	CASSLLASGSVAGEQFF	TGTGCCAGCAGCTTATTGGCTAGCGGGAGCGTGGCGGGTGAGCAGTTCTTC
TRBV28	NA	NA	TRBJ1-1	CASSSGHGTNTEAFF	TGTGCCAGCAGTTCAGGACACGGAACGAACACTGAAGCTTTCTTT
TRBV7-2	TRBD2	NA	TRBJ2-7	CASLGLAGPYEQYF	TGTGCCAGCCTGGGGCTAGCGGGACCGTACGAGCAGTACTTC